Below, 15 T cell receptor beta chains from the same sample are listed, as sequenced in a study of T cell clones after liver transplantation. The method was immunoSEQ multiplex PCR; TCRdb's version includes in-frame clones alone and lacks a portion of them. Here the sample spans 15,000 to 20,000 clones, 80% being singletons. Sequenced material: CD8+ T cells from blood, taken 48 months after liver transplant. All receptors come from a human patient who received a liver transplant. The graft donor may have contributed some T cells.

The chain has TRBV7-9 and TRBJ2-1, with 11 bases that match TRBD2. The germline gives CDR1 SEHNR, CDR2 FQNEAQ (reference sequence). The J segment lost 3 bases and the V segment lost 10 bases, leaving 11 bases of the junction unmatched. There are 16 residues in the CDR3. CDR3 loop: CAIRGLAVGDYNEQFF. As DNA, the CDR3 is TGTGCCATCCGGGGACTAGCGGTAGGGGACTACAATGAGCAGTTCTTC.

This clone appeared once. The CDR3 loop reads CASGPGGFGTDTQYF. CDR3 bases: TGTGCCAGCGGTCCGGGGGGGTTTGGCACAGATACGCAGTATTTT. This sequence joins TRBV9 and TRBJ2-3, with 8 bases identical to TRBD2. V lost 7 bases and J lost 1; bases outside the gene matches: 8. This CDR3 comprises 15 residues. In germline, CDR1 is SGDLS, CDR2 YYNGEE. The variable domain in full, completed from reference TRBV9 and TRBJ2-3, reads DSGVTQTPKHLITATGQRVTLRCSPRSGDLSVYWYQQSLDQGLQFLIQYYNGEERAKGNILERFSAQQFPDLHSELNLSSLELGDSALYFCASGPGGFGTDTQYFGPGTRLTVL.

The rearrangement uses TRBV7-9 and TRBJ2-4; D may be TRBD1 or TRBD2 (5 bases each). Germline V CDR1 and CDR2: SEHNR, FQNEAQ (reference sequence). The CDR3 has 14 amino acids. V lost 1 base and J 8 bases, leaving 12 bases between the germline ends. This CDR3 reads CASSLGEQGHIQYF. The DNA for the CDR3 is TGTGCCAGCAGCTTAGGGGAGCAGGGACACATTCAGTACTTC.

Notes on this clone: Sequence at one end of the junction differs from germline and may be a read error. The rearrangement joins TRBV7-7 to TRBJ2-1; maybe TRBD2 (6 bases). From germline, CDR1 is SSHAT and CDR2 FNYEAQ (reference sequence). CDR3 length equals 16 residues. In DNA, the CDR3 is TGTGCTAGCAGCTTATTCGGGGGTTCAGGCAACAATGAGCAGTTCTTC. Translated, it gives CASSLFGGSGNNEQFF.

This chain connects TRBV6-5 to TRBJ2-7, with D possibly being TRBD1 (5 bases). Trimming removed 8 bases at V and 2 bases at J, with 16 bases between. Germline CDR1 MNHEY, CDR2 SVGAGI. The CDR3 has 14 residues. The chain's CDR3 is CASSRRTTTYEQYF. The CDR3 nucleotides are TGTGCCAGCTCTCGGCGGACAACGACCTACGAGCAGTACTTC.

This clone appeared a single time. This chain joins TRBV7-9 and TRBJ2-7, with D tentatively TRBD1 or TRBD2 (6 bases each). Trimming pared 4 bases from V and 3 bases from J, leaving 10 bases between. CDR1 is SEHNR, CDR2 FQNEAQ, per germline (reference sequence). This CDR3 comprises 13 residues. As DNA, the CDR3 is TGTGCCAGCAGCTCGGGGGCAAACTACGAGCAGTACTTC. It translates to CASSSGANYEQYF.

The J gene is TRBJ1-1, the V gene TRBV4-3, with a weak D call TRBD1 (6 bases). The CDR3 loop spans 13 amino acids. V was shortened by 5 bases and J by 2 bases, with 9 bases between the two germline ends. CDR1 LGHNA and CDR2 YSLEER come from the germline V gene. As DNA, the CDR3 is TGCGCCAGCAGCTCGACAGGCAACACTGAAGCTTTCTTT. It encodes CASSSTGNTEAFF.

This clone was picked up one time. V is TRBV23-1 and J is TRBJ2-1; 14 positions agree with TRBD2. TRBV23-1 counts as an open reading frame of uncertain function. The V and J ends lost 0 bases and 4 bases, in that order; junction bases with no gene match: 8. The CDR3 is made up of 19 amino acids. The CDR3 DNA reads TGCGCCAGCAGTCAATCAAGTGGCGGGACTAGCGGGAGTTACAATGAGCAGTTCTTC. It yields the protein CASSQSSGGTSGSYNEQFF.

The chain joins TRBV4-3 to TRBJ2-7; D is undetermined. With 3 bases removed from V and 1 base from J, the gap between germline ends came to 7 bases. There are 13 residues in the CDR3. Germline V CDR1 and CDR2: LGHNA, YSLEER. In DNA form, the CDR3 reads TGCGCCAGCAGCCAGAGCTTGTCCTACGAGCAGTACTTC. It codes for CASSQSLSYEQYF.

The CDR3 bases are TGTTGGCGGGGGCAGCCCCAGCATTTT. This gives the protein CWRGQPQHF. V is TRBV6-4 and J is TRBJ1-5; D may be TRBD1 (5 bases). This CDR3 has 9 amino acids. Germline V gene sequence: CDR1 MRHNA, CDR2 SNTAGT.

The gene calls are TRBV5-1 and TRBJ2-1; D is possibly TRBD1 (7 bases). V lost 0 bases, J lost 4 bases, and 14 bases lay in between. Germline V gene data show CDR1 as SGHRS and CDR2 as YFSETQ. This CDR3 has 16 residues. The CDR3 region is CASSLAQGGPYNEQFF. DNA of the CDR3: TGCGCCAGCAGCTTGGCCCAGGGGGGACCTTACAATGAGCAGTTCTTC.

The chain uses TRBV6-6 and TRBJ2-7; no clear D. V shed 2 bases and J shed 5 bases, with 10 bases lying between them. Germline CDR1 is MNHNY and CDR2 is SVGAGI (reference sequence). CDR3 size: 13 residues. The CDR3 loop reads CASSYVARHEQYF. The DNA for the CDR3 is TGTGCCAGCAGTTACGTGGCAAGACACGAGCAGTACTTC.

The CDR3 protein is CASSKLAGDTQYF. CDR3 coding DNA: TGTGCCAGCAGCAAACTAGCGGGAGATACGCAGTATTTT. The genes are TRBV7-3 and TRBJ2-3; 9 nucleotides align to TRBD2. Per the germline V gene, CDR1 is SGHTA and CDR2 is FQGTGA. The junction had 2 bases not matched to a gene; V was cut back by 5 bases and J by 5 bases. There are 13 residues in the CDR3. The entire variable domain, with the rest obtained from reference TRBV7-3 and TRBJ2-3, is as follows: GAGVSQTPSNKVTEKGKYVELRCDPISGHTALYWYRQSLGQGPEFLIYFQGTGAADDSGLPNDRFFAVRPEGSVSTLKIQRTERGDSAVYLCASSKLAGDTQYFGPGTRLTVL.

The chain carries TRBV29-1 and TRBJ2-1; TRBD2 matches 11 bases. Germline loops: CDR1 SQVTM, CDR2 ANQGSEA. The CDR3 is 16 amino acids. The J segment lost 0 bases and the V segment lost 6 bases, leaving 7 bases of the junction unmatched. In DNA form, the CDR3 reads TGCAGCGTGCATGGGGGACTAGCGGACTCCTACAATGAGCAGTTCTTC. It translates to CSVHGGLADSYNEQFF.

This CDR3 reads CSVETRNKNIQYF. Here the CDR3 DNA reads TGCAGCGTTGAAACAAGGAACAAAAACATTCAGTACTTC. This chain connects TRBV29-1 to TRBJ2-4; D is uncertain. This CDR3 is built from 13 residues. Trimming removed 2 bases at V and 3 bases at J, with 8 bases between. The germline V gene encodes CDR1 SQVTM and CDR2 ANQGSEA.